Each of the 14 T cell receptor beta chains below was sequenced from the same sample in a study of T cell changes during pregnancy in multiple sclerosis. Sequencing was performed with immunoSEQ multiplex PCR; in TCRdb, only in-frame clones are kept and a portion is missing. Of under 55,000 clones detected, roughly 90% appear once; the ten largest clones hold about 2%. The starting material was peripheral blood, obtained in the first trimester of pregnancy. The receptors stem from a female donor with multiple sclerosis, enrolled in a pregnancy study.

The gene calls are TRBV11-1 and TRBJ2-3; 11 positions agree with TRBD2. CDR1 SGHAT and CDR2 FQDESV come from the germline V gene (reference sequence). V lost 4 bases to trimming and J lost 4 bases; unmatched junction nucleotides: 4. The length of the CDR3 is 15 residues. Written as DNA, the CDR3 is TGTGCCAGCAGCTGGGCTAGCGGGGGGTCAGATACGCAGTATTTT. Protein sequence: CASSWASGGSDTQYF.

The rearrangement links TRBV6-5 to TRBJ1-6, with TRBD1 as a possible D gene (6 bases). V gave up 8 bases and J gave up 6 bases, with 8 bases separating them. This CDR3 spans 12 amino acids. CDR1 and CDR2 (germline): MNHEY, SVGAGI. The chain's CDR3 is CASQGSNSPLHF. In DNA, the CDR3 is TGTGCCAGCCAGGGGAGTAATTCACCCCTCCACTTT.

The gene calls are TRBV5-1 and TRBJ1-6; 7 bases are shared with TRBD1. V was pared by 0 bases and J by 9 bases, with 12 bases of the junction left unmatched. Germline CDR1 SGHRS, CDR2 YFSETQ. There are 17 residues in the CDR3. The CDR3 nucleotides read TGCGCCAGCAGCTTGGGGACTGCAGGGGCAGGGGGTTCACCCCTCCACTTT. It translates to CASSLGTAGAGGSPLHF.

V and J are TRBV6-1 and TRBJ1-2; 9 bases line up with TRBD1. This CDR3 is 16 amino acids long. Trimming removed 4 bases from V and 3 bases from J; junction bases left unmatched: 9. CDR1 and CDR2 (germline): MNHNS, SASEGT. CDR3 nucleotides: TGTGCCAGCAGTGGACGGGACAGGGTCCTTGACTATGGCTACACCTTC. Protein sequence: CASSGRDRVLDYGYTF.

The chain links TRBV6-1 to TRBJ2-1, with TRBD2 matching 8 bases. With V trimmed by 7 bases and J by 1 base, 6 bases remained unmatched. CDR1 is MNHNS and CDR2 is SASEGT in the germline V gene. CDR3 length: 15 amino acids. The CDR3 here is CASNAASGSYNEQFF. CDR3 bases: TGTGCCAGCAACGCGGCTAGCGGGTCCTACAATGAGCAGTTCTTC.

The CDR3 reads CASRDRAGYEQYF. In DNA form, the CDR3 reads TGTGCCAGCAGGGACAGGGCTGGCTACGAGCAGTACTTC. This chain joins TRBV21-1 and TRBJ2-7; the DNA was not compared with TRBD1, the D call given in the table. TRBV21-1 is a listed pseudogene. This CDR3 has 13 residues.

The chain links TRBV2 to TRBJ1-2; perhaps TRBD1 as D (6 bases). V was pared by 3 bases and J by 4 bases, with 15 bases between. CDR3 length: 15 amino acids. Germline CDR1 is SNHLY and CDR2 is FYNNEI. The CDR3 DNA reads TGTGCCAGCAGTGACGTGGGGGCAAGTAGCTATGGCTACACCTTC. Residues: CASSDVGASSYGYTF.

V is TRBV15 and J is TRBJ1-4; D gene ambiguous. The CDR3 extends over 16 amino acids. V shed 3 bases and J shed 1 base, with 12 bases lying between them. The germline V gene encodes CDR1 LNHNV and CDR2 YYDKDF (reference sequence). The CDR3 sequence: CATSSWREGTNEKLFF. CDR3 nucleotide sequence: TGTGCCACCAGCAGCTGGCGGGAGGGAACTAATGAAAAACTGTTTTTT.

J is TRBJ1-5 and V is TRBV7-2, with D possibly being TRBD1 (6 bases). The CDR3 runs to 16 residues. V lost 3 bases and J lost 1, with 13 bases in between. Germline V CDR1 and CDR2: SGHTA, FQGNSA. The CDR3 nucleotides read TGTGCCAGCAGCTTGGCGACAGGTTTAAGCAATCAGCCCCAGCATTTT. Its translation: CASSLATGLSNQPQHF. The whole variable domain, filled in from reference TRBV7-2 and TRBJ1-5, reads GAGVSQSPSNKVTEKGKDVELRCDPISGHTALYWYRQSLGQGLEFLIYFQGNSAPDKSGLPSDRFSAERTGGSVSTLTIQRTQQEDSAVYLCASSLATGLSNQPQHFGDGTRLSIL.

The chain is built from TRBV28 and TRBJ1-5; possible D gene TRBD1, 6 bases. The CDR3 contains 15 residues. Germline V gene sequence: CDR1 MDHEN, CDR2 SYDVKM. V was pared by 6 bases and J by 2 bases, with 14 bases between. CDR3 residues: CASRLSDRRNQPQHF. The DNA for the CDR3 is TGTGCCAGCAGACTTTCTGACAGGCGCAATCAGCCCCAGCATTTT.

The rearrangement links TRBV10-3 to TRBJ1-1; 8 bases line up with TRBD1. Germline-derived CDR1 and CDR2 are ENHRY and SYGVKD. V lost 5 bases, J lost 6 bases, and 11 bases stayed unmatched. CDR3 size: 15 residues. CDR3 nucleotides: TGTGCCATCAGTTCGTCAGGGGGCAGAGGAGCTGAAGCTTTCTTT. It yields the protein CAISSSGGRGAEAFF.

This chain links TRBV15 with TRBJ2-1; TRBD2 aligns across 9 bases. The junction had 13 bases not matched to a gene; V was cut back by 2 bases and J by 14 bases. Germline V gene lookup returns CDR1 LNHNV and CDR2 YYDKDF (reference sequence). This CDR3 spans 15 amino acids. The CDR3 DNA reads as TGTGCCACCAGCAGAACCACCCCGGGGCTAGCGGGGAAGTTCTTC. It translates to CATSRTTPGLAGKFF.

This chain joins TRBV18 and TRBJ1-2; 8 bases match TRBD1. Germline V lookup: CDR1 KGHSH, CDR2 LQKENI. V lost 6 bases to trimming and J lost 8 bases; unmatched junction nucleotides: 8. The CDR3 sequence is 13 residues long. The DNA for the CDR3 is TGTGCCAGCTCCGGACAGGGTTCGGTCGGCTACACCTTC. This translates into CASSGQGSVGYTF.

The genes are TRBV5-1 and TRBJ1-1, with D perhaps matching TRBD1 (5 bases). This CDR3 region has 13 residues. Germline assignment: CDR1 SGHRS and CDR2 YFSETQ. V was shortened by 5 bases and J by 6 bases, with 14 bases between the two germline ends. CDR3 sequence (DNA): TGCGCCAGCAGTCGGGGGGTGGTGGCTGAAGCTTTCTTT. Its translation: CASSRGVVAEAFF.